This T cell receptor (beta chain) appears in the sequencing data of a study of blood T cell repertoires in COVID-19. The assay was immunoSEQ multiplex PCR, and TCRdb's table has in-frame clones only and misses some. The sample yields 270,000 or so clones, 85% to 90% seen once. The germline gives CDR1 SNHLY, CDR2 FYNNEI. Trimming took 3 bases from V and 2 from J; bases not matched to a gene: 6. The CDR3 consists of 15 residues. This TCR came from a woman aged 25 to 39 with COVID-19, enrolled during active disease. The chain couples TRBV2 to TRBJ2-5; TRBD1 matches at 7 bases. Sequencing was performed on peripheral blood. Here the CDR3 reads CASSDEGARQETQYF. The CDR3 DNA is TGTGCCAGCAGTGACGAGGGGGCGCGGCAAGAGACCCAGTACTTC.